This T cell receptor (beta chain) was observed in a study of blood T cell repertoires in COVID-19. Clones were read by immunoSEQ multiplex PCR, and TCRdb kept only the in-frame ones, dropping some. The data show 380,000 or so clones, with roughly 80% seen just once and roughly 1.1% held by the top ten. V shed 5 bases, J shed 5 bases, and the junction held 11 bases outside the gene matches. Germline lookup yields CDR1 LNHNV and CDR2 YYDKDF (reference sequence). This CDR3 spans 17 amino acids. Sequences were obtained from peripheral blood. This sequence joins TRBV15 and TRBJ2-1; 11 bases map to TRBD2. The receptor was derived from a human donor with acute or convalescent COVID-19. The donor label of this sample is uncertain. The CDR3 sequence: CATSRGISGGADNEQFF. The DNA of the CDR3 is TGTGCCACCAGCCGAGGGATTAGCGGGGGGGCCGACAATGAGCAGTTCTTC.